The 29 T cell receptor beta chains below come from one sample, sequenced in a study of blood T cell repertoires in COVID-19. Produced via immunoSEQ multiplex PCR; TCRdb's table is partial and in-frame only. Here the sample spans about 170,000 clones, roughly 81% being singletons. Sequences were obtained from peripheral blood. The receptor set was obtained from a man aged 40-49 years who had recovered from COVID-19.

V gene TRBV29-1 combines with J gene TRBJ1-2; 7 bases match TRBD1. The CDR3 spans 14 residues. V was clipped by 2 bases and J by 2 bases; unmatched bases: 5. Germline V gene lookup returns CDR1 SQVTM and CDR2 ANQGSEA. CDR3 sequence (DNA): TGCAGCGTTGAACCGGGACAGACCAACTATGGCTACACCTTC. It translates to CSVEPGQTNYGYTF.

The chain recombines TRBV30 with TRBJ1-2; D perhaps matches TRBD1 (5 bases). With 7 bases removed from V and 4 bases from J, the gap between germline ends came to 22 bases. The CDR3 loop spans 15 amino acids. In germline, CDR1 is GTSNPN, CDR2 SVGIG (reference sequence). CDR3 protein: CASDPGHRGGYGYTF. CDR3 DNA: TGTGCCTCAGATCCTGGACACCGCGGGGGCTATGGCTACACCTTC.

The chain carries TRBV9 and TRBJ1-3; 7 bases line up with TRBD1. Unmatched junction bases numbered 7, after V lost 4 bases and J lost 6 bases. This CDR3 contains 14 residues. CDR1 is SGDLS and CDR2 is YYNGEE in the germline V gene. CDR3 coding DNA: TGTGCCAGCAGCCCAACGACAGGGTTAAACACCATATATTTT. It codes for CASSPTTGLNTIYF.

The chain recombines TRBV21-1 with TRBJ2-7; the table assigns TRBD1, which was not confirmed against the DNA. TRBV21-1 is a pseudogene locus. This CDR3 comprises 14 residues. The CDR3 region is CASSRTGEAYEQYF. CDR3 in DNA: TGTGCCAGCAGCAGGACAGGGGAGGCCTACGAGCAGTACTTC.

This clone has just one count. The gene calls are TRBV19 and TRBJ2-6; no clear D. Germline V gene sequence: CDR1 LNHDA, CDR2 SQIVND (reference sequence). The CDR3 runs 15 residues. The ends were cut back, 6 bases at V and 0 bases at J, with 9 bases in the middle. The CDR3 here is CASSSFFSGANVLTF. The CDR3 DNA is TGTGCCAGTAGCTCTTTCTTCTCTGGGGCCAACGTCCTGACTTTC.

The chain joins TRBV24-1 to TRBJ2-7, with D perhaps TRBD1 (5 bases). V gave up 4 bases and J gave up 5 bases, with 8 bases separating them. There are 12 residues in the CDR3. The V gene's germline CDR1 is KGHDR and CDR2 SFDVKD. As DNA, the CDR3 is TGTGCCACCAGTGAAGGGGCGAACGAGCAGTACTTC. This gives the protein CATSEGANEQYF.

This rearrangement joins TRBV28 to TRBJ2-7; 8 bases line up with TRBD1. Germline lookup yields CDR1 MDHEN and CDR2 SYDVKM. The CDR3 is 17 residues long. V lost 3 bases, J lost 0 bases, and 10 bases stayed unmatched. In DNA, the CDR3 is TGTGCCAGCAGTTTTGACCTGGGACAGGACAGCTCCTACGAGCAGTACTTC. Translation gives CASSFDLGQDSSYEQYF.

The CDR3 is CASSISTGQGYSDTQYF. The CDR3 DNA is TGTGCCAGTAGTATTTCCACCGGACAGGGGTATTCAGATACGCAGTATTTT. The V and J genes are TRBV19 and TRBJ2-3, with 9 bases matching TRBD1. Germline lookup yields CDR1 LNHDA and CDR2 SQIVND (reference sequence). The trim removed 3 bases at V and 4 bases at J, leaving 11 bases unmatched. The CDR3 is made up of 17 amino acids.

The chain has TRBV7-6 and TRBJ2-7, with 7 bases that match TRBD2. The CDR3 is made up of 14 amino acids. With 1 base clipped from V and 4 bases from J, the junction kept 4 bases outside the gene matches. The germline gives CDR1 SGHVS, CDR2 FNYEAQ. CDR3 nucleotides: TGTGCCAGCAGCTTAGGCCTAGCGGCTTACGAGCAGTACTTC. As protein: CASSLGLAAYEQYF.

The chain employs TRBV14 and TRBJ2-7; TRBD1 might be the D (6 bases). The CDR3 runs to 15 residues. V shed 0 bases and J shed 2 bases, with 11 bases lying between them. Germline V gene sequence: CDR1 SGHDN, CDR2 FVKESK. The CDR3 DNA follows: TGTGCCAGCAGCCAAGAGGTCAGGGGCACCTACGAGCAGTACTTC. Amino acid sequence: CASSQEVRGTYEQYF.

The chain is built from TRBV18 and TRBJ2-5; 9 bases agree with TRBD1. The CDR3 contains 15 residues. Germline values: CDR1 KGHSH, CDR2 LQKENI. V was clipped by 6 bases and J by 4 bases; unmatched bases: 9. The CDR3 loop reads CASSSGTGILETQYF. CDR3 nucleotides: TGTGCCAGCTCGTCCGGGACAGGGATTTTAGAGACCCAGTACTTC. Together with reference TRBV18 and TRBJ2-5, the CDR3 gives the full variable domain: NAGVMQNPRHLVRRRGQEARLRCSPMKGHSHVYWYRQLPEEGLKFMVYLQKENIIDESGMPKERFSAEFPKEGPSILRIQQVVRGDSAAYFCASSSGTGILETQYFGPGTRLLVL.

The CDR3 protein is CASSQVQGYEQYF. The CDR3 nucleotides are TGCGCCAGCAGCCAAGTGCAGGGCTACGAGCAGTACTTC. V is TRBV4-3 and J is TRBJ2-7; maybe TRBD1 (5 bases). This CDR3 region has 13 residues. Germline CDR1 reads LGHNA; CDR2 reads YSLEER. Trimming cost V 1 base and J 3 bases, with 7 bases left between them.

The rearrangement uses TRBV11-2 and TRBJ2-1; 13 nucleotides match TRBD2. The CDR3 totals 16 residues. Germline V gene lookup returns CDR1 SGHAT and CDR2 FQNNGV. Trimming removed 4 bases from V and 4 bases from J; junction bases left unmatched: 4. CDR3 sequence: CASSYRLAGGYNEQFF. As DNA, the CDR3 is TGTGCCAGCAGCTACCGACTAGCGGGGGGATACAATGAGCAGTTCTTC. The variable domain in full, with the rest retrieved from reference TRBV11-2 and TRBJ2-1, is EAGVAQSPRYKIIEKRQSVAFWCNPISGHATLYWYQQILGQGPKLLIQFQNNGVVDDSQLPKDRFSAERLKGVDSTLKIQPAKLEDSAVYLCASSYRLAGGYNEQFFGPGTRLTVL.

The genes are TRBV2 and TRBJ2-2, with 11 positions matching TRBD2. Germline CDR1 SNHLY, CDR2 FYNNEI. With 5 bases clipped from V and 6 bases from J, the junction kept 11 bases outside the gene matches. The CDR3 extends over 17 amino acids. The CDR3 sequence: CASSTQGLAVGSGELFF. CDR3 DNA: TGTGCCAGCAGTACCCAGGGACTAGCGGTAGGGTCCGGGGAGCTGTTTTTT.

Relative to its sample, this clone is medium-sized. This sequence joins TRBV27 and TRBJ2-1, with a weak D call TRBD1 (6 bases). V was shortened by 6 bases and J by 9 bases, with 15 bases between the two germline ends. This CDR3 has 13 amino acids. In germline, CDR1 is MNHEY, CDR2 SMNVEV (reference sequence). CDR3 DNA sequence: TGTGCCAGCAGGCTGACAGGTTATCTTGAGCAGTTCTTC. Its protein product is CASRLTGYLEQFF.

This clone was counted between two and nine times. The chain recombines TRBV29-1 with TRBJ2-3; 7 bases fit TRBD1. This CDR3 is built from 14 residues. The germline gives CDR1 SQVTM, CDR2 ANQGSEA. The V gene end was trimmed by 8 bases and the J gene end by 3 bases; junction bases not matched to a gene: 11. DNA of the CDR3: TGCAGCACAAGAGACAGGGACCTTACAGATACGCAGTATTTT. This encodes CSTRDRDLTDTQYF.

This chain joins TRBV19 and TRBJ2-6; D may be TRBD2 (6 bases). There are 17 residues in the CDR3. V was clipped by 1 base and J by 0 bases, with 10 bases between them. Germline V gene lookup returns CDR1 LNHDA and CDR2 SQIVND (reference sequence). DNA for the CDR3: TGTGCCAGTAGTATAGGGGGCGGGGTCTCTGGGGCCAACGTCCTGACTTTC. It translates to CASSIGGGVSGANVLTF.

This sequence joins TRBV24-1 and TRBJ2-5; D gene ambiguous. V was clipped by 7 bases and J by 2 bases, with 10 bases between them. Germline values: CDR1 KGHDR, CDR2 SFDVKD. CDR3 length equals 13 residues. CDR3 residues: CATRFLEQETQYF. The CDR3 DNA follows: TGTGCCACCAGATTTTTAGAACAAGAGACCCAGTACTTC.

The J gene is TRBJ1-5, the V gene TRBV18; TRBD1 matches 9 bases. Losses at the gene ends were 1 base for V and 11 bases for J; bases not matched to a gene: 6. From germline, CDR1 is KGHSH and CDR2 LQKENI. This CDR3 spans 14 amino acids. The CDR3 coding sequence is TGTGCCAGCTCACCACGGGACAGGGTGCAAGCCCAGCATTTT. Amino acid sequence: CASSPRDRVQAQHF.

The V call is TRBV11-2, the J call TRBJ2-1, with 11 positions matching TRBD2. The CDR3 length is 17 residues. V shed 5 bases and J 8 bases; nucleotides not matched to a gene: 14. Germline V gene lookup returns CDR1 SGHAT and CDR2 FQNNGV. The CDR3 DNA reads TGTGCCAGCAGCCCCCTCCCCCTAGCGGGGGGACTAGATGAGCAGTTCTTC. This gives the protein CASSPLPLAGGLDEQFF.

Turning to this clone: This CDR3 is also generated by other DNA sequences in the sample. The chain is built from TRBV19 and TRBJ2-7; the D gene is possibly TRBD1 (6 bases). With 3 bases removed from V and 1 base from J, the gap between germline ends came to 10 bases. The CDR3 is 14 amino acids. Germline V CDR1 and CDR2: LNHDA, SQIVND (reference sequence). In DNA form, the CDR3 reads TGTGCCAGTAGTATGGGTCAGGGGTCCTACGAGCAGTACTTC. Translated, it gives CASSMGQGSYEQYF.

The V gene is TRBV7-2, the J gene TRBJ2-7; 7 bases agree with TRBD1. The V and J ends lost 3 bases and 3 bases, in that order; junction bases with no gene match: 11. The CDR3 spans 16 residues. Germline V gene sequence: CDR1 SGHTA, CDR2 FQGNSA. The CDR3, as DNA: TGTGCCAGCAGCTTCGCAGGGACAGTGGCCTTCTACGAGCAGTACTTC. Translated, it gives CASSFAGTVAFYEQYF. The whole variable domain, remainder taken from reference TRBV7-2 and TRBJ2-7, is GAGVSQSPSNKVTEKGKDVELRCDPISGHTALYWYRQSLGQGLEFLIYFQGNSAPDKSGLPSDRFSAERTGGSVSTLTIQRTQQEDSAVYLCASSFAGTVAFYEQYFGPGTRLTVT.

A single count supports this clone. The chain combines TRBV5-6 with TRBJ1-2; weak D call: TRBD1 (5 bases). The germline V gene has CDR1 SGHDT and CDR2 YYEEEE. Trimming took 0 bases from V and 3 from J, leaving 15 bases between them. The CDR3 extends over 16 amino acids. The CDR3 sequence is CASSLGLEGTDYGYTF. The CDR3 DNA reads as TGTGCCAGCAGCTTGGGTTTGGAGGGGACGGACTATGGCTACACCTTC.

As DNA, the CDR3 is TGCAGTGCTAGTAAGGAACCCTCAGGAGGTGAAGCTTTCTTT. This codes for CSASKEPSGGEAFF. The chain combines TRBV20-1 with TRBJ1-1; D is undetermined. Germline V gene sequence: CDR1 DFQATT, CDR2 SNEGSKA (reference sequence). Trimming stripped 3 bases from V and 7 bases from J, with 18 bases between. This CDR3 comprises 14 residues.

The CDR3 bases are TGTGCCAGCTCACCACGGGGACTAGCAGTGGAGACCCAGTACTTC. Encoded protein: CASSPRGLAVETQYF. The rearrangement uses TRBV18 and TRBJ2-5, with TRBD2 matching 9 bases. In germline, CDR1 is KGHSH, CDR2 LQKENI. CDR3 length: 15 residues. V lost 1 base, J lost 5 bases, and 5 bases stayed unmatched.

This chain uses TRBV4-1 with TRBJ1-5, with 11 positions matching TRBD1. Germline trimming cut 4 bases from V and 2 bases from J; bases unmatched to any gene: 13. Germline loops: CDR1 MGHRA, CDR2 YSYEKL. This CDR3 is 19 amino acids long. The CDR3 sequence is CASSLRTGTGGMGNQPQHF. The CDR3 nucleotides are TGCGCCAGCAGCCTGCGCACCGGGACAGGGGGGATGGGCAATCAGCCCCAGCATTTT.

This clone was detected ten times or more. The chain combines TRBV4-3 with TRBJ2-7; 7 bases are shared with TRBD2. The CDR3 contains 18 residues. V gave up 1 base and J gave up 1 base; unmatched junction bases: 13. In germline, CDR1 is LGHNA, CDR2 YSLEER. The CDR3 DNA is TGCGCCAGCAGCCAAGCTAGCGGAAGGGCTGGACCTTCCTACGAGCAGTACTTC. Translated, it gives CASSQASGRAGPSYEQYF.

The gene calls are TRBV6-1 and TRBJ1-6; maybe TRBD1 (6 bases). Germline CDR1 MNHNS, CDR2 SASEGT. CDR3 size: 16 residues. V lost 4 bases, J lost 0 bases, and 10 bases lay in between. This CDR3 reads CASSAAGDSYNSPLHF. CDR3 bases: TGTGCCAGCAGTGCCGCAGGGGACTCCTATAATTCACCCCTCCACTTT.

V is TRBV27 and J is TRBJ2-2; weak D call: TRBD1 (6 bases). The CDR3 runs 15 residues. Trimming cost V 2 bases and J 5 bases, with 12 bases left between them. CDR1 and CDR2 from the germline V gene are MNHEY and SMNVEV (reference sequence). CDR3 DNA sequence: TGTGCCAGCAGTTTAAACAGGGACCTGACCGGGGAGCTGTTTTTT. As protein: CASSLNRDLTGELFF.